The rows below give T cell receptor beta chains drawn from one sample of a study of cytomegalovirus exposure and HLA in healthy donors. Profiled with immunoSEQ multiplex PCR; TCRdb holds only in-frame clones, not every one. The sample consists of 95,000 to 110,000 clones, roughly 80% of them appearing once. Material: PBMCs. The receptors come from a man aged 30-40 years in good health and CMV-seronegative. The CDR3 runs from the conserved cysteine through the conserved F or W. The order of the fields is V gene, D gene, J gene, clone size, CDR3 protein, CDR3 DNA. A D gene is named only where the DNA matches it firmly. Clone size is shown for a subset of rows, as once, few, many or a class of expanded clone.

TRBV6-5	.	TRBJ1-1	.	CASSYSAGNTEAFF	TGTGCCAGCAGTTACTCCGCGGGGAACACTGAAGCTTTCTTT
TRBV11-2	.	TRBJ2-7	.	CASSSDRPYEQYF	TGTGCCAGCAGCTCGGACAGACCCTACGAGCAGTACTTC
TRBV7-3	TRBD2	TRBJ2-5	.	CASSLAGRQETQYF	TGTGCCAGCAGTCTAGCGGGGAGACAAGAGACCCAGTACTTC
TRBV9	TRBD1	TRBJ2-1	.	CASSGTGLHNEQFF	TGTGCCAGCAGCGGGACAGGCCTTCACAATGAGCAGTTCTTC
TRBV28	TRBD1	TRBJ2-7	.	CASSADRQGNYEQYF	TGTGCCAGCAGTGCGGACCGACAGGGGAACTACGAGCAGTACTTC
TRBV7-8	TRBD1	TRBJ1-4	.	CASSQDRGYFELFF	TGTGCCAGCAGCCAGGACAGGGGGTATTTTGAACTGTTTTTT
TRBV7-8	.	TRBJ2-1	few	CASSLAGRYNEQFF	TGTGCCAGCAGCTTAGCGGGCAGATACAATGAGCAGTTCTTC
TRBV19	.	TRBJ2-7	.	CASSIKGPSEQYF	TGTGCCAGTAGTATAAAGGGGCCCTCCGAGCAGTACTTC
TRBV21-1	.	TRBJ1-1	few	CASSKKPTGFGTEAFF	TGTGCCAGCAGCAAAAAGCCTACAGGGTTTGGGACTGAAGCTTTCTTT
TRBV2	.	TRBJ1-5	few	CASSEGSGNQPQHF	TGTGCCAGCAGTGAAGGGTCAGGGAATCAGCCCCAGCATTTT
TRBV27	.	TRBJ2-7	.	CASSWGQGYEQYF	TGTGCCAGCAGCTGGGGGCAGGGCTACGAGCAGTACTTC
TRBV6-5	TRBD1	TRBJ2-7	.	CASSQRDRDYEQYF	TGTGCCAGCAGTCAAAGGGACAGGGATTACGAGCAGTACTTC
TRBV6-1	TRBD1	TRBJ1-1	.	CAGGQGMNTEAFF	TGTGCCGGGGGACAGGGGATGAACACTGAAGCTTTCTTT
TRBV5-6	TRBD1	TRBJ2-5	.	CASSLGDRGQLSETQYF	TGTGCCAGCAGCTTAGGAGACAGGGGGCAGCTTTCAGAGACCCAGTACTTC
TRBV6-5	.	TRBJ2-1	.	CASSLNPTRPEQFF	TGTGCCAGCAGTTTAAACCCGACTCGTCCTGAGCAGTTCTTC
TRBV6-6	.	TRBJ1-4	.	CASSYGGASEKLFF	TGTGCCAGCAGTTACGGGGGGGCGAGTGAAAAACTGTTTTTT
TRBV5-5	.	TRBJ1-1	.	CASSSTGLNTEAFF	TGTGCCAGCAGCTCCACAGGACTGAACACTGAAGCTTTCTTT
TRBV4-1	TRBD2	TRBJ2-5	.	CASSSPVAGGFQETQYF	TGCGCCAGCAGCTCCCCGGTTGCGGGAGGTTTTCAAGAGACCCAGTACTTC
TRBV10-1	TRBD2	TRBJ2-5	once	CASSGTRGKTQYF	TGCGCCAGCAGCGGGACTAGGGGGAAGACCCAGTACTTC
TRBV2	.	TRBJ2-1	.	CASSSRSGSFGNEQFF	TGTGCCAGCAGCAGCCGATCAGGTTCTTTTGGGAATGAGCAGTTCTTC
TRBV5-6	.	TRBJ2-1	.	CASSDYRADNEQFF	TGTGCCAGCAGCGACTACAGGGCAGACAATGAGCAGTTCTTC
TRBV30	.	TRBJ2-7	once	CAWSVPSVLSLAYEQYF	TGTGCCTGGAGTGTACCTAGCGTGCTATCCTTGGCTTACGAGCAGTACTTC
TRBV5-4	TRBD2	TRBJ2-3	.	CASSPYGGRPTDTQYF	TGTGCCAGCAGCCCCTACGGCGGGAGGCCCACAGATACGCAGTATTTT